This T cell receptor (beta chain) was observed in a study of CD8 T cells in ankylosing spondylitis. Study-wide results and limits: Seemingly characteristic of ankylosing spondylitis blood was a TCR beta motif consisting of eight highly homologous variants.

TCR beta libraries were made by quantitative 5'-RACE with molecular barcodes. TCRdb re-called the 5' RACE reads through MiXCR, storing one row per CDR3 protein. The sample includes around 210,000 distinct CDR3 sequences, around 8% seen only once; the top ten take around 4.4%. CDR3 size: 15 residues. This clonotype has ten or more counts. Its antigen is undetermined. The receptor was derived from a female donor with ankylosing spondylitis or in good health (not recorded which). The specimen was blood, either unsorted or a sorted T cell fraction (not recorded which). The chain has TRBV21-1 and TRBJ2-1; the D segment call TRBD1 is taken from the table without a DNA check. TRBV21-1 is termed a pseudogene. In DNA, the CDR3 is TGTGCCAGCAGCAAAGTTAGGGGGCTCGACAATGAGCAGTTCTTC. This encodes CASSKVRGLDNEQFF.